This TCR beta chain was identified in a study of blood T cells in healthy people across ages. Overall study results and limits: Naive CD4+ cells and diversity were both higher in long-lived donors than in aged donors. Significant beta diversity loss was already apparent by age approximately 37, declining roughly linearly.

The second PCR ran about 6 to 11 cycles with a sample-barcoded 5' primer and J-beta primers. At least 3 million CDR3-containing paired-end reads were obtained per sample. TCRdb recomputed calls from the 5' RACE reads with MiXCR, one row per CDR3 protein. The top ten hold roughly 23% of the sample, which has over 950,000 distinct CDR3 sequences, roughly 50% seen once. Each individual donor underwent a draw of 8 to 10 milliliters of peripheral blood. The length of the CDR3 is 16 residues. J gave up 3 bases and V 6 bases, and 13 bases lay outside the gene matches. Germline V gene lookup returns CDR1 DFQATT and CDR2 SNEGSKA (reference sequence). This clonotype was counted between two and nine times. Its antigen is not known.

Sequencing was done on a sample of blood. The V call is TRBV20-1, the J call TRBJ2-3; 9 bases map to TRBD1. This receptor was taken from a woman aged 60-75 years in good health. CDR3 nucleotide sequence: TGCAGTGCCACCTCCGTACAGGGGGCGCGGACAGATACGCAGTATTTT. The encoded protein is CSATSVQGARTDTQYF.